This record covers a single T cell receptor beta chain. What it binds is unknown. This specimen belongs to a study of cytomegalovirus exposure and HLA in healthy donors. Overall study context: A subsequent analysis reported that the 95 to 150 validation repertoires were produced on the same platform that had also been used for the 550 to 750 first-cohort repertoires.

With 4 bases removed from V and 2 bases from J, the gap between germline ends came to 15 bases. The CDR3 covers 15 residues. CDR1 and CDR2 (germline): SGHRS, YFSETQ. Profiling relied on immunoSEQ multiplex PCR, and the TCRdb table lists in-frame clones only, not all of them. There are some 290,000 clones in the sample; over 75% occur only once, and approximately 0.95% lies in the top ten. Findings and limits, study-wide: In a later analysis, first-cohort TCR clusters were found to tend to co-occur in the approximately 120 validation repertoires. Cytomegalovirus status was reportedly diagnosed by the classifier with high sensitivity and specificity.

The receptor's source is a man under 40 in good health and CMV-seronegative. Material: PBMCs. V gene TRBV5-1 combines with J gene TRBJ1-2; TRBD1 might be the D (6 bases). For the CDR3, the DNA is TGCGCCAGCAGCGTTGAACAGACAGGAAACTATGGCTACACCTTC. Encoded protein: CASSVEQTGNYGYTF.